The rows below give T cell receptor beta chains drawn from one sample of a study of T-cell reconstitution after alpha-beta-depleted transplantation in children. TCRdb independently ran MiXCR on the PCR reads; one entry per CDR3 protein. The sample contains about 110,000 distinct CDR3 sequences, roughly 23% of which appear only once. The sample here was PBMCs, mostly from graft donor cells, taken 180 days after TCRalphabeta/CD19-depleted stem cell transplant. These receptors came from a male patient aged 2 to 9 who had a stem cell transplant for chronic granulomatous disease, so the T cells may come from the graft donor. The CDR3 runs from the conserved cysteine through the conserved F or W. D genes are given only for firm matches. Clone sizes are given selectively: once, few, many, or a class where the clone is expanded.

J | size | V | D | DNA | CDR3
TRBJ2-2 | few | TRBV10-3 | NA | TGTGCCATCAGGGGTGCCGGGGAGCTGTTTTTT | CAIRGAGELFF
TRBJ2-1 | many | TRBV20-1 | NA | TGCAGTGCTAAACGAGACAATGAGCAGTTCTTC | CSAKRDNEQFF
TRBJ2-5 | NA | TRBV6-2/TRBV6-3 | TRBD2 | TGTGCCAGCAGTCAGACTAGCGGGAATCAAGAGACCCAGTACTTC | CASSQTSGNQETQYF
TRBJ1-1 | many | TRBV12-3/TRBV12-4 | NA | TGTGCCAGCAGTTTAGGCCCGTGGGAGCCTGAAGCTTTCTTT | CASSLGPWEPEAFF
TRBJ2-1 | NA | TRBV7-9 | NA | TGTGCCAGCAGCTTTGTAGGAAACAATGAGCAGTTCTTC | CASSFVGNNEQFF
TRBJ2-1 | many | TRBV29-1 | NA | TGCAGCGTTGAGATAGCGACCCGCTACAATGAGCAGTTCTTC | CSVEIATRYNEQFF
TRBJ2-5 | few | TRBV5-1 | NA | TGCGCCAGCAGAGACCCAGGGTTGGAGACCCAGTACTTC | CASRDPGLETQYF
TRBJ2-3 | few | TRBV7-8 | TRBD2 | TGTGCCAGCAGCTTAGTGGGACCACTAGCGGGAGCGGGCACAGATACGCAGTATTTT | CASSLVGPLAGAGTDTQYF
TRBJ1-5 | many | TRBV7-9 | NA | TGTGCCAGCAGCTCCGTTCAGCCCCAGCATTTT | CASSSVQPQHF
TRBJ2-3 | NA | TRBV7-2 | NA | TGTGCCAGCACCCCCATCACAGATACGCAGTATTTT | CASTPITDTQYF
TRBJ2-5 | many | TRBV11-2 | NA | TGTGCCAGCAGCTTCAGACAGGAATCTTACCAAGAGACCCAGTACTTC | CASSFRQESYQETQYF
TRBJ2-2 | NA | TRBV12-3/TRBV12-4 | TRBD2 | TGTGCCAGCAGATCAACTAGCGGGAGGACCGGGGAGCTGTTTTTT | CASRSTSGRTGELFF
TRBJ2-7 | few | TRBV20-1 | TRBD2 | TGCAGTGCAGGGCGGGGGGGAAGGCTTGAGCAGTACTTC | CSAGRGGRLEQYF
TRBJ2-1 | many | TRBV5-1 | TRBD2 | TGCGCCAGCAGCTTGGCCGTCGGGACTAGAGACAATGAGCAGTTCTTC | CASSLAVGTRDNEQFF
TRBJ2-7 | NA | TRBV18 | TRBD2 | TGTGCCAGCTCACCATATCAGACTAGCGGGAGCTACGAGCAGTACTTC | CASSPYQTSGSYEQYF
TRBJ1-2 | many | TRBV28 | NA | TGTGCCAGCGGAGAACAGTACTATGGCTACACCTTC | CASGEQYYGYTF
TRBJ2-1 | NA | TRBV3-1 | NA | TGTGCCAGCAGCCAAGATTGGGACCACAATGAGCAGTTCTTC | CASSQDWDHNEQFF
TRBJ2-1 | many | TRBV5-6 | NA | TGTGCCAGCAGCGCAACGCGGCCTAACTCCTACAATGAGCAGTTCTTC | CASSATRPNSYNEQFF
TRBJ1-1 | many | TRBV20-1 | TRBD1 | TGCAGTGCGACAACAGGGGGCGGTGAAGCTTTCTTT | CSATTGGGEAFF
TRBJ1-2 | NA | TRBV18 | NA | TGTGCCAGCTCAGCTTTAGGGTTGATCTATGGCTACACCTTC | CASSALGLIYGYTF
TRBJ2-1 | many | TRBV20-1 | NA | TGCAGTGCTAGGGCCGAGAGCTCCTACAATGAGCAGTTCTTC | CSARAESSYNEQFF
TRBJ1-1 | few | TRBV4-3 | TRBD1 | TGCGCCAGCAGCCAAGGATTTGACAGGGGGCCCACTGAAGCTTTCTTT | CASSQGFDRGPTEAFF
TRBJ2-2 | NA | TRBV29-1 | NA | TGCAGCGTGGGGGCTAGCGGGAACACCGGGGAGCTGTTTTTT | CSVGASGNTGELFF
TRBJ1-5 | NA | TRBV6-2/TRBV6-3 | TRBD1 | TGTGCCAGCTGCGGCGGACAGGTACAGCCCCAGCATTTT | CASCGGQVQPQHF
TRBJ2-3 | many | TRBV12-3/TRBV12-4 | NA | TGTGCCAGCAGTTCCCGGGGCACAGATACGCAGTATTTT | CASSSRGTDTQYF
TRBJ1-2 | NA | TRBV4-2 | NA | TGTGCCATCGGCTCGACAGACTATGGCTACACCTTC | CAIGSTDYGYTF
TRBJ2-7 | NA | TRBV4-1 | TRBD1 | TGCGCCAGCAGCCCTCCGGGACAGGACGAGCAGTACTTC | CASSPPGQDEQYF
TRBJ2-3 | few | TRBV10-3 | TRBD2 | TGTGCCATCAGTGAGTGGACTAGCGGACTCACAGATACGCAGTATTTT | CAISEWTSGLTDTQYF
TRBJ1-2 | many | TRBV20-1 | NA | TGCAGTGCTAGAGATAGACCAGCCTCTAACTATGGCTACACCTTC | CSARDRPASNYGYTF
TRBJ1-6 | few | TRBV12-3/TRBV12-4 | NA | TGTGCCAGCAGTCCACGGTGGGCCGGTGGGGATTCACCCCTCCACTTT | CASSPRWAGGDSPLHF
TRBJ2-3 | few | TRBV19 | NA | TGTGCCAGTAGTCTCCTTGGCCGACGGGATACGCAGTATTTT | CASSLLGRRDTQYF
TRBJ2-7 | NA | TRBV12-3/TRBV12-4 | NA | TGTGCCAGCAGTCCGCGGACGGCCCGAAGCTACGAGCAGTACTTC | CASSPRTARSYEQYF
TRBJ2-7 | many | TRBV10-3 | NA | TGTGCCATCAGTGACGGGGTAGCCTACGAGCAGTACTTC | CAISDGVAYEQYF
TRBJ2-1 | NA | TRBV7-2 | TRBD1 | TGTGCCAGCAACTCAGGGGGACAGGGGAAAAATGAGCAGTTCTTC | CASNSGGQGKNEQFF
TRBJ2-5 | NA | TRBV19 | TRBD1 | TGTGCCAGCGGACAGGGAGAGACCCAGTACTTC | CASGQGETQYF
TRBJ2-2 | NA | TRBV29-1 | TRBD2 | TGCAGCGTTGGATGGGGAGCTAGCGGGCCCAACACCGGGGAGCTGTTTTTT | CSVGWGASGPNTGELFF
TRBJ2-5 | few | TRBV20-1 | NA | TGCAGTGCTATACGCGGGGCGCTCCAAGAGACCCAGTACTTC | CSAIRGALQETQYF
TRBJ2-2 | few | TRBV29-1 | TRBD1 | TGCAGCGTCCGGACAGGGGTAAACACCGGGGAGCTGTTTTTT | CSVRTGVNTGELFF
TRBJ2-1 | NA | TRBV5-1 | NA | TGCGCCAGCAGCTTGGGGGGAGCACTCTACAATGAGCAGTTCTTC | CASSLGGALYNEQFF
TRBJ2-1 | many | TRBV12-3/TRBV12-4 | NA | TGTGCCAGCATGATACCGACGGGGAATGAGCAGTTCTTC | CASMIPTGNEQFF
TRBJ2-1 | NA | TRBV5-5 | TRBD1 | TGTGCCAGCAGTATACCGGGACAGGGGTACAATGAGCAGTTCTTC | CASSIPGQGYNEQFF
TRBJ2-1 | few | TRBV5-1 | TRBD2 | TGCGCCAGCAGCTTGAGGGTGCAGGGGACTAGAGATGAGCAGTTCTTC | CASSLRVQGTRDEQFF
TRBJ2-5 | NA | TRBV13 | NA | TGTGCCAGCAGCCTGGGACGGGAGTTGGTCGAGACCCAGTACTTC | CASSLGRELVETQYF
TRBJ2-3 | many | TRBV5-5 | NA | TGTGCCAGCAGCTTAAACACAGGGATTGATACGCAGTATTTT | CASSLNTGIDTQYF
TRBJ2-5 | many | TRBV20-1 | TRBD2 | TGCAGTGCTCCAACGGCCGGGACTAGCGGTCAAGAGACCCAGTACTTC | CSAPTAGTSGQETQYF
TRBJ1-1 | few | TRBV6-1 | NA | TGTGCCAGCAGCCGAAAAAGGGGGGACACTGAAGCTTTCTTT | CASSRKRGDTEAFF
TRBJ1-1 | NA | TRBV12-3/TRBV12-4 | NA | TGTGCCAGCAGTGTACAGGGATGGACTGAAGCTTTCTTT | CASSVQGWTEAFF
TRBJ2-7 | many | TRBV9 | TRBD2 | TGTGCCAGCAGCCCGACTACCGGGACTAGCGGGATCCACGAGCAGTACTTC | CASSPTTGTSGIHEQYF
TRBJ2-3 | few | TRBV7-8 | TRBD1 | TGTGCCAGCAGCCCCCGACAGGGGATTTCAATAGATACGCAGTATTTT | CASSPRQGISIDTQYF
TRBJ2-2 | NA | TRBV5-1 | NA | TGCGCCAGCAGCTTCGGTCAACCCCCCGGGGAGCTGTTTTTT | CASSFGQPPGELFF
TRBJ2-5 | many | TRBV20-1 | NA | TGCAGTGCCTCAGACAACCAAGAGACCCAGTACTTC | CSASDNQETQYF
TRBJ1-4 | many | TRBV7-9 | TRBD1 | TGTGCCAGCACGAGGGGGCTCGAGAATGAAAAACTGTTTTTT | CASTRGLENEKLFF
TRBJ1-4 | NA | TRBV5-1 | NA | TGCGCCAGCAGCTTCGGACAGCCACCAGAAAAACTGTTTTTT | CASSFGQPPEKLFF
TRBJ1-1 | NA | TRBV12-3/TRBV12-4 | NA | TGTGCCAGCAGTTTCCAGGGGTTGGACACTGAAGCTTTCTTT | CASSFQGLDTEAFF
TRBJ2-7 | many | TRBV2 | TRBD2 | TGTGCCAGTATAGCGGGAGGTTTTCCCGAGCAGTACTTC | CASIAGGFPEQYF
TRBJ2-3 | many | TRBV12-3/TRBV12-4 | NA | TGTGCCAGCAGTTTACGAGCAAGCCAATCTAGCACAGATACGCAGTATTTT | CASSLRASQSSTDTQYF
TRBJ1-3 | once | TRBV6-1 | NA | TGTGCCAGCAGCCGCGAAGGGGGGGCTGGAAACACCATATATTTT | CASSREGGAGNTIYF
TRBJ2-1 | NA | TRBV12-3/TRBV12-4 | NA | TGTGCCAGCAGTCCATCGGGACGGCTACAGTTCTTC | CASSPSGRLQFF
TRBJ2-7 | NA | TRBV5-5 | NA | TGTGCCAGCGGACGGGACTTCTACTCCTACGAGCAGTACTTC | CASGRDFYSYEQYF
TRBJ2-7 | NA | TRBV12-3/TRBV12-4 | TRBD2 | TGTGCCAGCAGTCGTAGGGGACTAGCGGGAAGTGAGCAGTACTTC | CASSRRGLAGSEQYF